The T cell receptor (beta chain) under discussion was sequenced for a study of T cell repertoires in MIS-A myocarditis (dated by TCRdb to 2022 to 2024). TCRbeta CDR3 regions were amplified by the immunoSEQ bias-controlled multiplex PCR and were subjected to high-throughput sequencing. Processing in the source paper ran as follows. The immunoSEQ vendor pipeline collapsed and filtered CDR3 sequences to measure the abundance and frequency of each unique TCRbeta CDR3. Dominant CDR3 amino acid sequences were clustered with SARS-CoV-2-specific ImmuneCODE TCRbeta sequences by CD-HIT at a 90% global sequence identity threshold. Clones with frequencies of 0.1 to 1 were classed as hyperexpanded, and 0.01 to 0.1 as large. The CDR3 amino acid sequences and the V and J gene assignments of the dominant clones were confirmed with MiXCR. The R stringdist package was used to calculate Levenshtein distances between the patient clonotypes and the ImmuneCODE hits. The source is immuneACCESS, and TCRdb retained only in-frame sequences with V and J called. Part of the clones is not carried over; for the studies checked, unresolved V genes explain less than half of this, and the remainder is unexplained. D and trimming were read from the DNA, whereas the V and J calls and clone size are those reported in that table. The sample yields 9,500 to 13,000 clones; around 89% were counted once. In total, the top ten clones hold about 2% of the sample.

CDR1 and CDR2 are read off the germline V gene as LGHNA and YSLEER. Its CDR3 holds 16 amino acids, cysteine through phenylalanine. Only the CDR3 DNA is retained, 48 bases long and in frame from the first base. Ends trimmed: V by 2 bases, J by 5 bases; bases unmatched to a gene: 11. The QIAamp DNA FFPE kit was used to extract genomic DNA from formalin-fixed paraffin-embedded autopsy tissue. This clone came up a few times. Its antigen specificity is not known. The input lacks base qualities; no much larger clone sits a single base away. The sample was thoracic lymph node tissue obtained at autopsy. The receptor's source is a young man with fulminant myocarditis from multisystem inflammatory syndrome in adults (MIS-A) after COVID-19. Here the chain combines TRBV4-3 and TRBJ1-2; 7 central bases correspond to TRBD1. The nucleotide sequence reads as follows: TGCGCCAGCAGCCAAATGGCTACAGGGGATTTTTATGGCTACACCTTC. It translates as CASSQMATGDFYGYTF.